This is a list of T cell receptor beta chains from one sample in a study of shared clonotypes between healthy human individuals. The table came from immunoSEQ multiplex PCR; TCRdb's copy has only in-frame clones and leaves some out. The table shows some 2 million clones, with about 95% occurring only once. Material: naive CD4+ T cells sorted from blood. The receptors were sampled from a man aged 18 to 30 in good health. Both conserved end residues are part of each CDR3. The order of the fields is J gene, D gene, V gene, CDR3 protein. D genes are given only for firm matches.

j_call: TRBJ1-2
d_call: TRBD1
v_call: TRBV7-2
cdr3_aa: CASSPGTGGAYGYTF

j_call: TRBJ2-1
d_call: TRBD2
v_call: TRBV5-4
cdr3_aa: CASRGGPGTSNNEQFF

j_call: TRBJ1-2
d_call: TRBD1
v_call: TRBV14
cdr3_aa: CASSPAGTGWKGYTF

j_call: TRBJ1-3
d_call: .
v_call: TRBV13
cdr3_aa: CASSLRGSSGNTIYF

j_call: TRBJ2-7
d_call: .
v_call: TRBV7-9
cdr3_aa: CASSLAGGREQYF

j_call: TRBJ2-1
d_call: .
v_call: TRBV29-1
cdr3_aa: CSVAGGLGNEQFF

j_call: TRBJ1-1
d_call: .
v_call: TRBV6-6
cdr3_aa: CASSYPGASLF

j_call: TRBJ1-1
d_call: TRBD1
v_call: TRBV30
cdr3_aa: CAWSVNRGTEAFF

j_call: TRBJ1-4
d_call: .
v_call: TRBV7-9
cdr3_aa: CASSVVGLEKLFF

j_call: TRBJ2-7
d_call: .
v_call: TRBV7-9
cdr3_aa: CASSLSGSPYEQYF

j_call: TRBJ1-1
d_call: TRBD1
v_call: TRBV5-1
cdr3_aa: CASGTTGGAWYTEAFF

j_call: TRBJ1-5
d_call: TRBD1
v_call: TRBV9
cdr3_aa: CASSPGQGGQPQHF

j_call: TRBJ1-5
d_call: .
v_call: TRBV7-2
cdr3_aa: CASSSSSQFNQPQHF

j_call: TRBJ1-2
d_call: .
v_call: TRBV6-5
cdr3_aa: CASSRQAGYGYTF

j_call: TRBJ1-3
d_call: .
v_call: TRBV19
cdr3_aa: CASNSRQASSGNTIYF

j_call: TRBJ1-5
d_call: .
v_call: TRBV10-3
cdr3_aa: CAISESVYSSNQPQHF

j_call: TRBJ2-1
d_call: .
v_call: TRBV2
cdr3_aa: CASKPDGGNEQFF

j_call: TRBJ2-7
d_call: .
v_call: TRBV5-1
cdr3_aa: CASSAPDSSYEQYF

j_call: TRBJ2-6
d_call: .
v_call: TRBV4-3
cdr3_aa: CASSPTSNSGANVLTF

j_call: TRBJ1-1
d_call: .
v_call: TRBV28
cdr3_aa: CASSTRALNTEAFF

j_call: TRBJ2-3
d_call: TRBD2
v_call: TRBV5-1
cdr3_aa: CASSNSPSGGAIADTQYF

j_call: TRBJ1-2
d_call: .
v_call: TRBV2
cdr3_aa: CASSRDSYPDNYGYTF

j_call: TRBJ2-6
d_call: .
v_call: TRBV2
cdr3_aa: CASSARTGANVLTF

j_call: TRBJ2-2
d_call: .
v_call: TRBV27
cdr3_aa: CASLRVPGELFF

j_call: TRBJ2-2
d_call: TRBD2
v_call: TRBV9
cdr3_aa: CASSVEAGGYTGELFF

j_call: TRBJ1-4
d_call: TRBD1
v_call: TRBV4-3
cdr3_aa: CASSQDPTGGINEKLFF

j_call: TRBJ2-3
d_call: TRBD2
v_call: TRBV10-3
cdr3_aa: CAITEKRGGTDTQYF